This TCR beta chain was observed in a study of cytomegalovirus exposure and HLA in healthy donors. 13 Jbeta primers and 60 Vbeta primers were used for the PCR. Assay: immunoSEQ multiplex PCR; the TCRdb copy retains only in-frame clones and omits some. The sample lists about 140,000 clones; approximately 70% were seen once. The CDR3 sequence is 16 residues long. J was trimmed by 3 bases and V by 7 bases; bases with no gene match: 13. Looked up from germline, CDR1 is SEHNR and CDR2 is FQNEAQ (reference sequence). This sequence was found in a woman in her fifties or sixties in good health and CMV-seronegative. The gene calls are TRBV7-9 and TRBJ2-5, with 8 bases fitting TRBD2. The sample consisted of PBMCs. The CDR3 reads CASTSARGLEKETQYF. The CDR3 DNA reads TGTGCCAGCACCTCCGCTAGGGGACTAGAAAAAGAGACCCAGTACTTC.